This entry describes one T cell receptor (beta chain). Described time point: newly diagnosed GD, antithyroid drugs for less than 3 months. Generation of the TCR library employed RNA extracted from PBMCs. Library construction for TCR beta used iRepertoire HTBI primers and Arm-PCR of CDR3 regions. TCRdb redid the calling of the multiplex PCR reads with MiXCR, one entry per CDR3 protein. The sample lists under 450,000 distinct CDR3 sequences, around 15% occurring once. The data belong to a study of regulatory T cells in long-lasting Graves disease. Study as a whole: Duration of antithyroid drug therapy among newly diagnosed Graves' patients was under 3 months.

The CDR3 extends over 12 amino acids. Germline lookup yields CDR1 SGHDT and CDR2 YYEEEE. V lost 0 bases, J lost 6 bases, and 0 bases stayed unmatched. These data also featured in a second study, about T cells in Graves' hyperthyroidism and ophthalmopathy.

Sequencing used peripheral blood mononuclear cells (PBMCs), obtained at new diagnosis, from a patient treated with antithyroid drugs. This chain uses TRBV5-6 with TRBJ2-7; 7 positions agree with TRBD2. The TCR was taken from a woman under 30 with Graves disease. The CDR3 protein is CASSLGGSEQYF. The CDR3 DNA follows: TGTGCCAGCAGCTTGGGCGGGAGCGAGCAGTACTTC. Supplemented by reference TRBV5-6 and TRBJ2-7, the full variable domain reads DAGVTQSPTHLIKTRGQQVTLRCSPKSGHDTVSWYQQALGQGPQFIFQYYEEEERQRGNFPDRFSGHQFPNYSSELNVNALLLGDSALYLCASSLGGSEQYFGPGTRLTVT.